Listed below are T cell receptor beta chains from one sample, sequenced in a study of OX40 agonist ivuxolimab in advanced cancers. Libraries were prepared by immunoSEQ multiplex PCR; TCRdb keeps only in-frame clonotypes and omits some of them. The sample lists 11,000 to 15,000 clones; about 90% were seen once. The sample consisted of CD4+ or CD8+ T cells sorted from blood, taken in a trial of the OX40 agonist ivuxolimab. Receptor source: an adult with an advanced solid tumor such as melanoma, head and neck, liver or kidney cancer. Both conserved end residues are part of each CDR3. A D gene is named only where the DNA matches it firmly. For some rows the clone size is stated as once, few or many, or as a class when expanded; others skip it.

d_call	clone_size	v_call	j_call	cdr3_aa	cdr3_nt
TRBD1	.	TRBV19	TRBJ2-7	CASRSKGQPYEQYF	TGTGCCAGTAGGAGCAAGGGACAGCCCTACGAGCAGTACTTC
TRBD1	few	TRBV2	TRBJ2-1	CASSGGGEGNEQFF	TGTGCCAGCAGTGGAGGGGGCGAAGGGAATGAGCAGTTCTTC
.	.	TRBV7-8	TRBJ2-1	CASSTVYNEQFF	TGTGCCAGCAGCACAGTCTACAATGAGCAGTTCTTC
.	.	TRBV7-9	TRBJ2-7	CASSPPLGYEQYF	TGTGCCAGCAGCCCACCTCTCGGGTACGAGCAGTACTTC
.	.	TRBV9	TRBJ2-5	CASSVGTVEQETQYF	TGTGCCAGCAGCGTAGGGACGGTTGAGCAAGAGACCCAGTACTTC
.	.	TRBV5-5	TRBJ1-2	CASSSPGGDYGYTF	TGTGCCAGCAGCTCCCCCGGGGGCGACTATGGCTACACCTTC
.	.	TRBV28	TRBJ1-1	CASNRPAGAEAFF	TGTGCCAGCAACCGCCCCGCTGGCGCTGAAGCTTTCTTT
.	few	TRBV14	TRBJ2-1	CASSHGSYNEQFF	TGTGCCAGCAGCCACGGGTCCTACAATGAGCAGTTCTTC
.	once	TRBV6-5	TRBJ2-1	CASSYSSTSNEQFF	TGTGCCAGCAGTTACTCATCCACGTCCAATGAGCAGTTCTTC
.	few	TRBV27	TRBJ2-5	CAILDGETQYF	TGTGCCATCCTTGACGGGGAGACCCAGTACTTC
.	.	TRBV5-1	TRBJ2-7	CASSLAPDEQYF	TGCGCCAGCAGCTTGGCTCCAGACGAGCAGTACTTC
.	.	TRBV7-9	TRBJ1-4	CASSSTEKLFF	TGTGCCAGCAGCTCAACAGAGAAACTGTTTTTT
TRBD2	.	TRBV5-4	TRBJ2-7	CASSLGGLAGGHEQYF	TGTGCCAGCAGCTTGGGCGGACTAGCGGGAGGACACGAGCAGTACTTC
TRBD1	.	TRBV5-6	TRBJ1-2	CASISATGQGGVGYTF	TGTGCCAGCATCTCCGCAACTGGGCAGGGGGGAGTGGGCTACACCTTC
.	.	TRBV27	TRBJ1-3	CASIGGGNTIYF	TGTGCCAGCATAGGAGGGGGAAACACCATATATTTT
.	.	TRBV6-1	TRBJ1-2	CASSSSAGYGYTF	TGTGCCAGCAGCTCCTCCGCGGGGTATGGCTACACCTTC
.	.	TRBV27	TRBJ1-5	CASSPVAGNQPQHF	TGTGCCAGCAGTCCTGTTGCGGGCAATCAGCCCCAGCATTTT
TRBD1	.	TRBV6-1	TRBJ2-1	CASSATGGSYNEQFF	TGTGCCAGCAGCGCGACAGGGGGCTCCTACAATGAGCAGTTCTTC
.	.	TRBV5-1	TRBJ1-1	CASSPGGGANTEAFF	TGCGCCAGCAGCCCCGGGGGGGGTGCGAACACTGAAGCTTTCTTT
.	.	TRBV6-5	TRBJ2-1	CASSWDGNNEQFF	TGTGCCAGCAGTTGGGACGGAAACAATGAGCAGTTCTTC
.	.	TRBV7-6	TRBJ2-2	CASSLSGNTGELFF	TGTGCCAGCAGCCTTAGCGGGAACACCGGGGAGCTGTTTTTT
TRBD1	.	TRBV28	TRBJ2-7	CASSLTTGSSYEQYF	TGTGCCAGCAGTTTAACGACAGGGAGCTCCTACGAGCAGTACTTC